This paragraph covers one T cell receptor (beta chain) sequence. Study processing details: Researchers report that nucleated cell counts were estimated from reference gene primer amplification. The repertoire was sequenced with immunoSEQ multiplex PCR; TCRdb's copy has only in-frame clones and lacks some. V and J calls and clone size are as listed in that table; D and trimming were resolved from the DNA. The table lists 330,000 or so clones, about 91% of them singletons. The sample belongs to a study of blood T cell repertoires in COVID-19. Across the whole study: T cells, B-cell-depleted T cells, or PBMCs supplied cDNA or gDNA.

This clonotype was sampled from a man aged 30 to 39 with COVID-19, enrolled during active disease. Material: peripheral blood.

DNA for the CDR3: TGTGCCAGCAGACCCACGGGGGGGCGCGGTCAGCCCCAGCATTTT. Translated, it gives CASRPTGGRGQPQHF. This chain connects TRBV28 to TRBJ1-5; a weak D match, TRBD1 (6 bases). CDR3 length equals 15 residues. The V gene's germline CDR1 is MDHEN and CDR2 SYDVKM. V dropped 6 bases and J dropped 6 bases, with 18 bases sitting between them.